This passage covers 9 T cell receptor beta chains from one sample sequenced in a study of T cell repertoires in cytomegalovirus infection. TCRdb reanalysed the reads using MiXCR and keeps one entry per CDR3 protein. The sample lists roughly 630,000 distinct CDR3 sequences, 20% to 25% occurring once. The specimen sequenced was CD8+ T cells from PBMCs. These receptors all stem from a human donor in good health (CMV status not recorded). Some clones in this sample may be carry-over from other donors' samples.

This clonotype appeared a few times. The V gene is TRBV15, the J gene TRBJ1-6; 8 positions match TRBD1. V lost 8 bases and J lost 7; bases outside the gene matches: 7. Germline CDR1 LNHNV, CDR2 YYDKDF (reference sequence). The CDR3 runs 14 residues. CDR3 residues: CATSKGQANSPLHF. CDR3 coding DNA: TGTGCCACCTCCAAGGGACAGGCGAATTCACCCCTCCACTTT.

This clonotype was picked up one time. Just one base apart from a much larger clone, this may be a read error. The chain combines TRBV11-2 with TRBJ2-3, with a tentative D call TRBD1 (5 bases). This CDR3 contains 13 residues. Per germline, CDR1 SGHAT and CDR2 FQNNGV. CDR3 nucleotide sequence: TGTGCCAGCAGCCCAGGGAACACAGAAACGCAGTATTTT. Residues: CASSPGNTETQYF.

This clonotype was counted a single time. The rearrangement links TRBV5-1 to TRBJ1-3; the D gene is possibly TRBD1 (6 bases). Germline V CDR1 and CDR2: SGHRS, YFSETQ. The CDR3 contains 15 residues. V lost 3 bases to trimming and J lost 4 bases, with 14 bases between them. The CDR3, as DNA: TGCGCCAGCAGCTCACAGGGCCCCCTCGGAAACACCATATATTTT. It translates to CASSSQGPLGNTIYF.

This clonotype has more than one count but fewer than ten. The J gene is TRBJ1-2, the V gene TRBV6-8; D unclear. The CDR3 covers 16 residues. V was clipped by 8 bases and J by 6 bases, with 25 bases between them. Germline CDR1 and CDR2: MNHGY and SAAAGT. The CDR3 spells CASGWSQWRPPDGYTF. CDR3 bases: TGTGCCAGCGGCTGGAGTCAGTGGAGACCCCCGGATGGCTACACCTTC.

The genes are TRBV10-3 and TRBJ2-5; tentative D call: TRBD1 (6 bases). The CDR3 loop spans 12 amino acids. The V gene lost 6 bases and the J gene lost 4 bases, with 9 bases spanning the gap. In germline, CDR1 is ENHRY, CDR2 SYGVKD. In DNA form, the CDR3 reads TGTGCCATCAGCGGACAGTCAGAGACCCAGTACTTC. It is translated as CAISGQSETQYF.

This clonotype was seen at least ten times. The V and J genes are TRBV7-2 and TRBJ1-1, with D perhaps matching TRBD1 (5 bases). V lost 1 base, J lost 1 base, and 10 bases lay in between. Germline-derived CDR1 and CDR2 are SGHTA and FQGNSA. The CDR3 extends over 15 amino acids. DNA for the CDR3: TGTGCCAGCAGCTTAGAAGGGGCAGGGAACACTGAAGCTTTCTTT. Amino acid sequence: CASSLEGAGNTEAFF.

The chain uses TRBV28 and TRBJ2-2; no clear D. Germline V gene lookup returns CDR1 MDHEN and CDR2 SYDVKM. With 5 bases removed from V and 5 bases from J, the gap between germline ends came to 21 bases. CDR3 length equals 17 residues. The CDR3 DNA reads TGTGCCAGCAGTCTTCCACCTCCGGTAGTGGGGACCGGGGAGCTGTTTTTT. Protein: CASSLPPPVVGTGELFF.

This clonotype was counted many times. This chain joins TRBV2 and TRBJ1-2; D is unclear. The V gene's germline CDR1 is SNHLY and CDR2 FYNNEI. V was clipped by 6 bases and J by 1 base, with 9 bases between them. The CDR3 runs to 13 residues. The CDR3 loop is CASSGRVNYGYTF. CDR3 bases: TGTGCCAGCAGCGGACGGGTTAACTATGGCTACACCTTC.

Here the CDR3 reads CASSQERHPKDTQYF. The DNA for the CDR3 is TGCGCCAGCAGCCAAGAGAGACACCCTAAGGATACGCAGTATTTT. The J gene is TRBJ2-3, the V gene TRBV4-1; D is unclear. V was trimmed by 0 bases and J by 6 bases, leaving 13 bases between them. The CDR3 sequence is 15 residues long. Germline lookup yields CDR1 MGHRA and CDR2 YSYEKL.